The next 30 T cell receptor beta chains were all read from a single sample in a study of cytomegalovirus exposure and HLA in healthy donors. This PCR relied on a set of 60 Vbeta primers and 13 Jbeta primers. Sequencing was performed with immunoSEQ multiplex PCR; in TCRdb, only in-frame clones are kept and a portion is missing. The sample includes about 150,000 clones, over 8% seen only once; the top ten take 1.5% to 2%. Sample: PBMCs. The receptors shown here come from a male donor in good health and CMV-seronegative.

V usage is TRBV15 and J usage is TRBJ1-1; D gene uncertain. With 1 base removed from V and 1 base from J, the gap between germline ends came to 10 bases. CDR3 length equals 15 residues. Germline values: CDR1 LNHNV, CDR2 YYDKDF (reference sequence). The CDR3 here is CATSRAIAGNTEAFF. CDR3 in DNA: TGTGCCACCAGCAGAGCTATTGCAGGGAACACTGAAGCTTTCTTT.

This clone was observed a handful of times. Written as DNA, the CDR3 is TGCGCCAGCAGCGACCTCACAGGGAGCCAGCCCCAGCATTTT. It translates to CASSDLTGSQPQHF. V and J are TRBV10-2 and TRBJ1-5; maybe TRBD1 (6 bases). CDR1 is WSHSY, CDR2 SAAADI, per germline. The CDR3 sequence is 14 residues long. Trimming left V 6 bases short and J 7 bases short, with 16 bases between.

V and J are TRBV4-1 and TRBJ2-1, with a weak D call TRBD2 (5 bases). CDR3 length: 13 residues. Deletions cut 8 bases from V and 5 bases from J, with 13 bases between. Germline CDR1 reads MGHRA; CDR2 reads YSYEKL. CDR3: CASSWVRDNEQFF. The DNA for the CDR3 is TGCGCCAGCTCCTGGGTGAGGGACAATGAGCAGTTCTTC.

The gene calls are TRBV28 and TRBJ1-1, with no clear D. CDR3 length equals 14 residues. Trimming cost V 3 bases and J 0 bases, with 8 bases left between them. Germline values: CDR1 MDHEN, CDR2 SYDVKM. The CDR3 here is CASSFAGLNTEAFF. The CDR3 bases are TGTGCCAGCAGTTTCGCAGGTCTGAACACTGAAGCTTTCTTT.

The sample holds a few counts of this clone. The V gene is TRBV29-1, the J gene TRBJ2-5; a weak D match, TRBD1 (6 bases). Germline CDR1 reads SQVTM; CDR2 reads ANQGSEA. V was clipped by 6 bases and J by 5 bases, with 10 bases between them. This CDR3 comprises 11 residues. CDR3 loop: CSVTGLETQYF. The CDR3 DNA reads TGCAGCGTCACAGGGTTGGAGACCCAGTACTTC.

This chain links TRBV28 with TRBJ2-5; 10 bases agree with TRBD2. CDR1 and CDR2 (germline): MDHEN, SYDVKM. The length of the CDR3 is 16 residues. J gave up 6 bases and V 2 bases, and 9 bases lay outside the gene matches. CDR3 nucleotides: TGTGCCAGCAGTTTACCCCAAGCGGGGGGGCCGAAGACCCAGTACTTC. Amino acid sequence: CASSLPQAGGPKTQYF.

For this clone: At one end the junction does not follow the germline gene, possibly because of a read error. The same CDR3 can be traced to other DNA sequences in this sample. The rearrangement links TRBV30 to TRBJ1-1; a weak D match, TRBD1 (6 bases). Germline V gene sequence: CDR1 GTSNPN, CDR2 SVGIG (reference sequence). This CDR3 is 13 amino acids long. This chain's CDR3 is CAWSDQGNTEAFF. The CDR3 coding sequence is TGTGCCTGGAGTGACCAGGGGAACACTGAAGCCTTCTTT. Supplemented by reference TRBV30 and TRBJ1-1, the full variable domain reads SQTIHQWPATLVQPVGSPLSLECTVEGTSNPNLYWYRQAAGRGLQLLFYSVGIGQISSEVPQNLSASRPQDRQFILSSKKLLLSDSGFYLCAWSDQGNTEAFFGQGTRLTVV.

In DNA form, the CDR3 reads TGTGCCAGTAGTATAGCCCCAGGGTCGGTATCGCAGTATTTT. Residues: CASSIAPGSVSQYF. The chain combines TRBV19 with TRBJ2-3, with D possibly TRBD1 on 5 matching bases. This CDR3 is 14 amino acids long. V was shortened by 1 base and J by 10 bases, with 15 bases between the two germline ends. Per germline, CDR1 LNHDA and CDR2 SQIVND (reference sequence).

There are a few counts of this clone. V is TRBV18 and J is TRBJ2-1, with TRBD2 matching 7 bases. The CDR3 consists of 16 residues. Germline V gene sequence: CDR1 KGHSH, CDR2 LQKENI. V shed 3 bases, J shed 3 bases, and the junction held 8 bases outside the gene matches. The CDR3 sequence: CASSPRGEGHYNEQFF. The CDR3 DNA reads as TGTGCCAGCTCACCCCGCGGGGAGGGTCACTACAATGAGCAGTTCTTC. Drawing the rest from reference TRBV18 and TRBJ2-1, the complete variable domain is NAGVMQNPRHLVRRRGQEARLRCSPMKGHSHVYWYRQLPEEGLKFMVYLQKENIIDESGMPKERFSAEFPKEGPSILRIQQVVRGDSAAYFCASSPRGEGHYNEQFFGPGTRLTVL.

The chain recombines TRBV4-1 with TRBJ2-3, with TRBD2 identical over 13 bases. Germline V gives CDR1 MGHRA, CDR2 YSYEKL. The CDR3 consists of 16 residues. Trimming at V came to 0 bases and at J to 10 bases, leaving 7 bases not matched to a gene. The CDR3 DNA follows: TGCGCCAGCAGCCAAGACAGAGGGACTAGCGGGAAGGCGCAGTATTTT. This encodes CASSQDRGTSGKAQYF.

CDR3 residues: CASSQGENNSPLHF. CDR3 nucleotides: TGCGCCAGCAGCCAGGGGGAGAATAATTCACCCCTCCACTTT. V gene TRBV5-1 combines with J gene TRBJ1-6; 7 bases are shared with TRBD1. V shed 4 bases and J 5 bases; nucleotides not matched to a gene: 3. Germline V gene lookup returns CDR1 SGHRS and CDR2 YFSETQ. The CDR3 contains 14 residues.

The J gene is TRBJ2-7, the V gene TRBV14; TRBD1 matches 9 bases. The V gene's germline CDR1 is SGHDN and CDR2 FVKESK. The trim removed 4 bases at V and 1 base at J, leaving 5 bases unmatched. The CDR3 loop spans 15 amino acids. CDR3 in DNA: TGTGCCAGCAGCCCGGGGACAGGGCCATCCTACGAGCAGTACTTC. This encodes CASSPGTGPSYEQYF.

This clone came up a few times. The chain uses TRBV5-1 and TRBJ2-7; 7 bases agree with TRBD1. V trimming: 4 bases; J trimming: 0 bases; junction bases outside the gene matches: 4. The CDR3 extends over 14 amino acids. Germline assignment: CDR1 SGHRS and CDR2 YFSETQ. This chain's CDR3 is CASSGTGASYEQYF. The DNA for the CDR3 is TGCGCCAGCAGCGGTACAGGGGCCTCCTACGAGCAGTACTTC.

The rearrangement links TRBV10-3 to TRBJ1-1, with 7 bases lining up with TRBD1. Trimming took 5 bases from V and 13 from J; bases not matched to a gene: 13. The CDR3 is 13 residues long. Germline-derived CDR1 and CDR2 are ENHRY and SYGVKD. Here the CDR3 DNA reads TGTGCCATCAGTTGGGACCAGACAGGGAAAGTTTTCTTT. Translated: CAISWDQTGKVFF.

The chain has TRBV7-7 and TRBJ1-4, with a weak D call TRBD1 (6 bases). This CDR3 region has 14 residues. Germline assignment: CDR1 SSHAT and CDR2 FNYEAQ (reference sequence). The CDR3, as DNA: TGTGCTAGCCTGTGGGGGCGGACTAATGAAAAACTGTTTTTT. Protein sequence: CASLWGRTNEKLFF.

The chain links TRBV7-2 to TRBJ1-3; D not certain. The germline V and J ends were trimmed by 2 bases and 9 bases, with 8 bases remaining between them. CDR3 length: 12 amino acids. Germline CDR1 is SGHTA and CDR2 is FQGNSA. The CDR3 coding sequence is TGTGCCAGCAGCTTATCCTCTAGCACCATATATTTT. It codes for CASSLSSSTIYF.

This clone was detected a few times. The J gene is TRBJ2-7, the V gene TRBV6-5, with TRBD1 as a possible D gene (6 bases). The length of the CDR3 is 14 residues. CDR1 MNHEY and CDR2 SVGAGI come from the germline V gene. Trimming removed 0 bases at V and 3 bases at J, with 9 bases between. This CDR3 is CASSYSDSNYEQYF. The CDR3 region has the DNA TGTGCCAGCAGTTACTCGGACAGTAACTACGAGCAGTACTTC.

The V and J genes are TRBV7-2 and TRBJ2-5; no reliable D call. Deletions cut 5 bases from V and 1 base from J, with 8 bases between. Per germline, CDR1 SGHTA and CDR2 FQGNSA. The CDR3 covers 13 residues. The CDR3 loop is CASSPTLQETQYF. CDR3 DNA sequence: TGTGCCAGCAGCCCAACTCTCCAAGAGACCCAGTACTTC.

The CDR3 DNA sequence: TGTGCCAGCGGACAGGGAGCTAACTATGGCTACACCTTC. Translation gives CASGQGANYGYTF. V usage is TRBV6-5 and J usage is TRBJ1-2, with 8 bases fitting TRBD1. Trimming removed 8 bases from V and 0 bases from J; junction bases left unmatched: 2. CDR1 is MNHEY, CDR2 SVGAGI, per germline. The CDR3 totals 13 residues.

This clone was counted only a few times. The identical CDR3 is also encoded by other nucleotide sequences in the sample. The gene calls are TRBV4-3 and TRBJ2-1; 7 bases are shared with TRBD2. This CDR3 contains 14 residues. Germline values: CDR1 LGHNA, CDR2 YSLEER. Unmatched junction bases numbered 3, after V lost 1 base and J lost 6 bases. The CDR3 DNA reads TGCGCCAGCAGCCAAGGCTTAGCGGGCAATGAGCAGTTCTTC. Protein product: CASSQGLAGNEQFF.

This clone was recorded a few times. The chain combines TRBV19 with TRBJ2-7, with 10 bases lining up with TRBD2. V dropped 1 base and J dropped 6; count of bases not matched to a gene: 6. CDR1 is LNHDA and CDR2 is SQIVND in the germline V gene (reference sequence). This CDR3 spans 15 amino acids. As DNA, the CDR3 is TGTGCCAGTAGTATAGTAGCGGGAGGCCAGGGCGAGCAGTACTTC. Protein sequence: CASSIVAGGQGEQYF.

The chain recombines TRBV6-5 with TRBJ2-3; 7 positions agree with TRBD2. J lost 0 bases, V lost 4 bases, and 4 bases had no gene match. The CDR3 length is 15 residues. The germline V gene has CDR1 MNHEY and CDR2 SVGAGI. DNA for the CDR3: TGTGCCAGCAGTTTCCTTAGCGGGAGCACAGATACGCAGTATTTT. Translation: CASSFLSGSTDTQYF.

This clone was observed a handful of times. The CDR3 is CASSAWRAEAFF. CDR3 nucleotides: TGTGCCAGCAGCGCGTGGAGGGCTGAAGCTTTCTTT. The chain uses TRBV2 and TRBJ1-1; D is ambiguous. Trimming stripped 6 bases from V and 6 bases from J, with 11 bases between. Germline V gives CDR1 SNHLY, CDR2 FYNNEI. The CDR3 is made up of 12 amino acids. Complete variable domain (other parts from reference TRBV2 and TRBJ1-1): EPEVTQTPSHQVTQMGQEVILRCVPISNHLYFYWYRQILGQKVEFLVSFYNNEISEKSEIFDDQFSVERPDGSNFTLKIRSTKLEDSAMYFCASSAWRAEAFFGQGTRLTVV.

The chain combines TRBV7-9 with TRBJ2-1; 7 bases align to TRBD2. This CDR3 comprises 15 residues. V shed 2 bases and J 0 bases; nucleotides not matched to a gene: 1. Germline CDR1 is SEHNR and CDR2 is FQNEAQ (reference sequence). The CDR3 nucleotides read TGTGCCAGCAGCTTACGCGGGAGCTCCTACAATGAGCAGTTCTTC. It is translated as CASSLRGSSYNEQFF.

This clone appeared a few times. The chain uses TRBV4-3 and TRBJ1-4, with 9 bases identical to TRBD1. With 1 base clipped from V and 6 bases from J, the junction kept 6 bases outside the gene matches. This CDR3 comprises 16 residues. Germline CDR1 is LGHNA and CDR2 is YSLEER. For the CDR3, the DNA is TGCGCCAGCAGCCAAGCAGCCGGGACAGGGTATGAAAAACTGTTTTTT. Translated: CASSQAAGTGYEKLFF.

This rearrangement joins TRBV18 to TRBJ2-7; possible D gene TRBD2, 5 bases. With 1 base removed from V and 1 base from J, the gap between germline ends came to 11 bases. There are 15 residues in the CDR3. From germline, CDR1 is KGHSH and CDR2 LQKENI. This CDR3 reads CASSPQEGRSYEQYF. CDR3 in DNA: TGTGCCAGCTCACCACAAGAGGGTAGGTCCTACGAGCAGTACTTC.

This clone appeared a few times. The CDR3 bases are TGTGCCAGCAGCTTGGGACTAGCGGGGGGCGTGACAGATACGCAGTATTTT. This codes for CASSLGLAGGVTDTQYF. The V gene is TRBV5-6, the J gene TRBJ2-3; 13 positions agree with TRBD2. This CDR3 is 17 amino acids long. Germline V CDR1 and CDR2: SGHDT, YYEEEE. Germline trimming cut 0 bases from V and 3 bases from J; bases unmatched to any gene: 4.

The V call is TRBV7-7, the J call TRBJ1-5; TRBD1 agrees at 8 bases. Germline V gene data show CDR1 as SSHAT and CDR2 as FNYEAQ (reference sequence). V lost 8 bases to trimming and J lost 6 bases; unmatched junction nucleotides: 15. The CDR3 has 16 residues. DNA for the CDR3: TGTGCCAGCCCCCCCCTAAGGACAGGGCCTGGTCAGCCCCAGCATTTT. This sequence encodes CASPPLRTGPGQPQHF.

The sample holds a few counts of this clone. The gene calls are TRBV6-5 and TRBJ2-7, with TRBD1 identical over 9 bases. The V and J ends lost 5 bases and 6 bases, in that order; junction bases with no gene match: 5. CDR1 MNHEY and CDR2 SVGAGI come from the germline V gene. The CDR3 runs to 13 residues. CDR3: CASSSRTGAEQYF. In DNA, the CDR3 is TGTGCCAGCAGTAGTCGGACAGGGGCCGAGCAGTACTTC.

The chain is built from TRBV4-1 and TRBJ2-2, with 7 bases fitting TRBD1. The CDR3 spans 16 residues. Germline V gene data show CDR1 as MGHRA and CDR2 as YSYEKL. Germline trimming cut 1 base from V and 0 bases from J; bases unmatched to any gene: 2. This CDR3 is CASSQGDSANTGELFF. In nucleotides, the CDR3 is TGCGCCAGCAGCCAAGGGGACAGCGCGAACACCGGGGAGCTGTTTTTT.